The next 14 T cell receptor beta chains were all read from a single sample in a study of CD8 T cells in ankylosing spondylitis. Each CDR3 protein is one row after TCRdb ran MiXCR on the 5' RACE reads. Of some 130,000 distinct CDR3 sequences in the sample, roughly 13% were seen once. Source material: blood, either unsorted or a sorted T cell fraction (not recorded which). The source of these receptors is a female donor with ankylosing spondylitis or in good health (not recorded which).

The sample holds a few counts of this clonotype. The chain couples TRBV2 to TRBJ2-7, with 10 nucleotides matching TRBD2. From germline, CDR1 is SNHLY and CDR2 FYNNEI. The junction had 7 bases not matched to a gene; V was cut back by 6 bases and J by 5 bases. The CDR3 length is 14 residues. CDR3 protein: CASRMGAGGNEQYF. DNA of the CDR3: TGTGCCAGCAGGATGGGAGCGGGGGGGAACGAGCAGTACTTC.

This clonotype has at least ten counts. The chain links TRBV7-9 to TRBJ1-2, with D tentatively TRBD1 (6 bases). Trimming took 4 bases from V and 4 from J, leaving 16 bases between them. The CDR3 has 15 residues. Germline CDR1 SEHNR, CDR2 FQNEAQ (reference sequence). The CDR3 sequence is CASSSTADRSYGYTF. The CDR3 nucleotides are TGTGCCAGCAGCTCAACCGCTGACAGGAGCTATGGCTACACCTTC. Full variable domain (remainder filled in from reference TRBV7-9 and TRBJ1-2): DTGVSQNPRHKITKRGQNVTFRCDPISEHNRLYWYRQTLGQGPEFLTYFQNEAQLEKSRLLSDRFSAERPKGSFSTLEIQRTEQGDSAMYLCASSSTADRSYGYTFGSGTRLTVV.

Only a few counts were recorded for this clonotype. This chain links TRBV2 with TRBJ2-7; TRBD1 might be the D (5 bases). The germline V and J ends were trimmed by 7 bases and 2 bases, with 9 bases remaining between them. This CDR3 region has 12 residues. Germline V gives CDR1 SNHLY, CDR2 FYNNEI. CDR3 bases: TGTGCCAGCAACAGGTTGGCCTACGAGCAGTACTTC. Translated: CASNRLAYEQYF.

CDR3 residues: CASSVVGESNNEQFF. The CDR3 DNA is TGTGCCAGCAGCGTAGTTGGCGAGTCAAACAATGAGCAGTTCTTC. The V and J genes are TRBV9 and TRBJ2-1, with D hard to call. Trimming pared 0 bases from V and 5 bases from J, leaving 12 bases between. This CDR3 region has 15 residues. Germline V lookup: CDR1 SGDLS, CDR2 YYNGEE.

The chain uses TRBV7-3 and TRBJ2-1; D is undetermined. The CDR3 covers 14 residues. Germline CDR1 and CDR2: SGHTA and FQGTGA. Between the trimmed V and J ends, which lost 5 bases and 1 base, there was a span of 9 bases. The chain's CDR3 is CASSASRSYNEQFF. The CDR3 coding sequence is TGTGCCAGCAGCGCGTCGAGATCCTACAATGAGCAGTTCTTC.

With regard to this clonotype: The junction departs from germline at one end; a sequencing error may be responsible. CDR3 DNA sequence: TGCAGTGCTATCTTGTCGGGGAGAGGCTATTCACCCCTCTACTTT. It yields the protein CSAILSGRGYSPLYF. The chain couples TRBV20-1 to TRBJ1-6; D gene uncertain. The CDR3 is 15 residues long. Germline V gene data show CDR1 as DFQATT and CDR2 as SNEGSKA (reference sequence).

This clonotype was seen repeatedly, ten times or more. V usage is TRBV20-1 and J usage is TRBJ2-2, with D possibly matching TRBD2 (6 bases). The ends were cut back, 6 bases at V and 4 bases at J, with 18 bases in the middle. The CDR3 has 15 residues. Germline V gives CDR1 DFQATT, CDR2 SNEGSKA (reference sequence). The CDR3 DNA is TGCAGTGCCCCAGGGAGTAGCGGCTCCACCGGGGAGCTGTTTTTT. Its translation is CSAPGSSGSTGELFF.

This clonotype was recorded many times. The rearrangement links TRBV7-3 to TRBJ2-5, with unresolved D. Germline CDR1 and CDR2: SGHTA and FQGTGA. The CDR3 runs 13 residues. Deletions cut 3 bases from V and 1 base from J, with 6 bases between. This CDR3 is CASSFGSQETQYF. The CDR3, as DNA: TGTGCCAGCAGCTTCGGCAGCCAAGAGACCCAGTACTTC.

The V gene is TRBV7-3, the J gene TRBJ2-1; D remains ambiguous. CDR1 and CDR2 from the germline V gene are SGHTA and FQGTGA. There are 16 residues in the CDR3. The V and J ends lost 3 bases and 2 bases respectively, with 14 bases between them. CDR3 amino acids: CASSFVGSPTYNEQFF. The CDR3 coding sequence is TGTGCCAGCAGCTTCGTCGGGTCCCCCACCTACAATGAGCAGTTCTTC.

The chain has TRBV2 and TRBJ2-3; 11 nucleotides agree with TRBD1. After removal of 9 bases from V and 1 base from J, the junction contained 6 bases not matched to a gene. This CDR3 region has 15 residues. CDR1 and CDR2 from the germline V gene are SNHLY and FYNNEI. CDR3 coding DNA: TGTGCCAGAAGTAGGACAGGGGGCGGCACAGATACGCAGTATTTT. It yields the protein CARSRTGGGTDTQYF.

This clonotype was counted ten times or more. The genes are TRBV5-1 and TRBJ2-5, with D maybe TRBD2 (5 bases). Germline V gene sequence: CDR1 SGHRS, CDR2 YFSETQ. This CDR3 comprises 14 residues. Trimming shortened V by 3 bases and J by 5 bases, and 14 bases separated the two germline ends. The CDR3 reads CASSSGLSTETQYF. The CDR3 coding sequence is TGCGCCAGCAGCTCTGGACTGTCGACGGAGACCCAGTACTTC.

This chain links TRBV5-1 with TRBJ2-1; TRBD2 aligns across 13 bases. The junction had 8 bases not matched to a gene; V was cut back by 4 bases and J by 4 bases. CDR1 is SGHRS, CDR2 YFSETQ, per germline. The CDR3 is made up of 17 amino acids. The CDR3 sequence is CASSPWTSGRTYNEQFF. The CDR3 DNA sequence: TGCGCCAGCAGCCCCTGGACTAGCGGGAGAACATACAATGAGCAGTTCTTC.

The J gene is TRBJ2-2, the V gene TRBV12-3 or TRBV12-4; no reliable D call. The CDR3 is 12 amino acids. V was shortened by 6 bases and J by 7 bases, with 9 bases between the two germline ends. The CDR3 nucleotides are TGTGCCAGCAGGCCAGATGGCGGGGAGCTGTTTTTT. Translating gives CASRPDGGELFF.

This chain's CDR3 is CSATVPGSYNEQFF. The CDR3 DNA reads TGCAGTGCCACTGTTCCGGGGTCCTACAATGAGCAGTTCTTC. This sequence joins TRBV20-1 and TRBJ2-1, with D possibly being TRBD2 (5 bases). Germline values: CDR1 DFQATT, CDR2 SNEGSKA (reference sequence). The ends were cut back, 6 bases at V and 1 base at J, with 13 bases in the middle. There are 14 residues in the CDR3.